The entry below describes one T cell receptor beta chain. The target antigen is unknown. The data derive from a study of circulating and synovial CD4+ cells in juvenile arthritis. General observations from the study: Traditional Vbeta family usage analysis missed the pathogenic-like versus bulk difference.

Sequencing was performed with immunoSEQ multiplex PCR; in TCRdb, only in-frame clones are kept and a portion is missing. This sample has 30,000 to 40,000 clones, with about 95% found just once. The CDR3 runs to 16 residues. The V end was cut by 3 bases, the J end by 0 bases, with 14 bases between. CDR1 and CDR2 from the germline V gene are MDHEN and SYDVKM. The clonotype was recovered from a human donor with juvenile idiopathic arthritis. The rearrangement joins TRBV28 to TRBJ1-1, with D possibly being TRBD1 (5 bases). Sequencing used CD4+ T cells from blood. CDR3 sequence reads: CASSFVGGLMNTEAFF. The CDR3 DNA sequence: TGTGCCAGCAGTTTTGTGGGGGGTCTTATGAACACTGAAGCTTTCTTT.